This T cell receptor (beta chain) was retrieved from a study of T cells after yellow fever vaccination. Each CDR3 protein gets one entry after TCRdb re-called the 5' RACE reads with MiXCR. The sample records a few hundred thousand distinct CDR3 sequences, 7.5% to 9% being singletons. V was clipped by 5 bases and J by 5 bases, with 9 bases between them. CDR1 is SGHAT and CDR2 is FQNNGV in the germline V gene. The CDR3 consists of 13 residues. General study results and limits: Once the booster was given, most primary-vaccination clones reappeared, at over 95% for CD4 and 85% to 90% for CD8.

The table lists this clonotype with many counts. Antigen unknown. This sequence originates from a man between 18 and 29 years old who received the YFV17D yellow fever vaccine. The sequencing here drew on CD4+ T cells sorted from PBMCs, taken 5 days after the yellow fever booster vaccination. The V call is TRBV11-2, the J call TRBJ2-2, with D possibly matching TRBD1 (6 bases). The CDR3 spells CASSPTGTGELFF. The CDR3 nucleotides read TGTGCCAGCAGCCCTACAGGGACCGGGGAGCTGTTTTTT.